The T cell receptor beta chain under discussion was sequenced for a study of blood T cell repertoires in COVID-19. CDR1 is MNHEY, CDR2 SVGEGT, per germline. The V end lost 3 bases, the J end lost 4 bases, and 13 bases lay between the germline ends. This CDR3 has 15 amino acids. Libraries were prepared by immunoSEQ multiplex PCR; TCRdb keeps only in-frame clonotypes and omits some of them. This sample has just under 40,000 clones; 70% to 80% occur once, and the top ten carry approximately 23%. This TCR came from a man in his 70s with acute or convalescent COVID-19. The gene calls are TRBV6-2 or TRBV6-3 and TRBJ2-1, with D possibly being TRBD2 (6 bases). The sample consisted of peripheral blood. For the CDR3, the DNA is TGTGCCAGCAGTTATAGGGACTTTGCTTACAATGAGCAGTTCTTC. Amino acids: CASSYRDFAYNEQFF.